This entry lists 4 T cell receptor beta chains sequenced from one sample in a study of beta chain features in type 1 diabetes (dated 2018 in TCRdb). General study outcomes and caveats: Type 1 diabetes patients showed a moderate but significant shortening of TCRB CDR3 length in all four CD4+ subsets.

Their cognate antigens are unknown. To prepare the library, the immunoSEQ multiplex PCR assay was applied. All of the isolated RNA was reverse transcribed with the High Capacity cDNA Reverse Transcription Kit, so expressed TCRB transcripts were sequenced. TCRdb retrieved this table from immuneACCESS and kept in-frame rearrangements only. Not all clones are present; in checked studies, unresolved V genes account for under half, and no reason is known for the remainder. The sample table shows about 160,000 clones, and about a tenth are seen once. In total, the top ten clones hold 0.45% to 0.6% of the sample. The sample consisted of central memory CD4+ T cells from blood. These receptors were obtained from a man younger than 40 with type 1 diabetes.

This rearrangement joins TRBV18 to TRBJ1-2, with 7 positions matching TRBD1. This CDR3 spans 15 amino acids. The trim removed 2 bases at V and 4 bases at J, leaving 7 bases unmatched. Germline assignment: CDR1 KGHSH and CDR2 LQKENI. CDR3 bases: TGTGCCAGCTCACCAAGGGACAGTCAGAGCTATGGCTACACCTTC. This encodes CASSPRDSQSYGYTF.

A few counts support this clone. The V call is TRBV9, the J call TRBJ2-1; TRBD2 agrees at 12 bases. The CDR3 runs 15 residues. V lost 5 bases, J lost 4 bases, and 4 bases stayed unmatched. The germline V gene has CDR1 SGDLS and CDR2 YYNGEE. The DNA for the CDR3 is TGTGCCAGCAGTGAAGGGACTAGCGGGTACAATGAGCAGTTCTTC. It codes for CASSEGTSGYNEQFF.

This clone has only a few counts. The chain carries TRBV15 and TRBJ2-5; D remains ambiguous. This CDR3 is built from 12 residues. Trimming took 0 bases from V and 7 from J, leaving 6 bases between them. The germline CDR1 and CDR2 sequences are LNHNV and YYDKDF (reference sequence). The CDR3 spells CATSRDSGTQYF. The CDR3 DNA reads TGTGCCACCAGCAGAGATTCAGGGACCCAGTACTTC.

This clone was seen only a few times. The chain links TRBV5-1 to TRBJ2-7, with a possible D match to TRBD2 (5 bases). Germline V CDR1 and CDR2: SGHRS, YFSETQ. The CDR3 length is 15 residues. The V and J ends lost 4 bases and 5 bases respectively, with 19 bases between them. The CDR3 coding sequence is TGCGCCAGCAGCCTGAGTAGCACCGAGGGCCACGAGCAGTACTTC. This codes for CASSLSSTEGHEQYF.